Listed below are T cell receptor beta chains from one sample, sequenced in a study of CD8+CD57+ T cells in acquired aplastic anemia. TCRdb re-analysed the reads in MiXCR, keeping a single row per CDR3 protein. This repertoire shows fewer than 70,000 distinct CDR3 sequences, around half found once; its top ten account for approximately 8.3%. Sequencing was done on a sample of sorted CD4+, CD8+, or CD8+CD57+ T cells (not recorded which) from PBMCs. The receptors shown here come from a human donor in good health, serving as a control. Both conserved end residues are part of each CDR3. The order of the fields is D gene, J gene, clone size, V gene, CDR3 protein, CDR3 DNA. D genes are given only for firm matches. The listing skips clone size in some rows; elsewhere it reads once, few, many or a size class.

D: -
J: TRBJ1-1
size: -
V: TRBV29-1
CDR3: CSVEAGRGNTEAFF
DNA: TGCAGCGTTGAGGCGGGACGGGGGAACACTGAAGCTTTCTTT

D: -
J: TRBJ2-7
size: -
V: TRBV15
CDR3: CATSRDATGSYEQYF
DNA: TGTGCCACCAGCAGAGATGCAACGGGGAGCTACGAGCAGTACTTC

D: -
J: TRBJ2-1
size: many
V: TRBV7-9
CDR3: CASSLGLGYNEQFF
DNA: TGTGCCAGCAGCTTGGGACTCGGATACAATGAGCAGTTCTTC

D: TRBD2
J: TRBJ2-7
size: once
V: TRBV15
CDR3: CATSIGTSGGFEQYF
DNA: TGTGCCACCAGCATCGGGACTAGCGGGGGGTTCGAGCAGTACTTC

D: -
J: TRBJ2-1
size: many
V: TRBV5-1
CDR3: CASSLGGARLDEQFF
DNA: TGCGCCAGCAGCTTAGGTGGCGCGCGACTTGATGAGCAGTTCTTC

D: -
J: TRBJ2-7
size: few
V: TRBV18
CDR3: CASSPPHNYGQYF
DNA: TGTGCCAGCTCACCACCCCACAACTACGGGCAGTACTTC

D: -
J: TRBJ2-7
size: many
V: TRBV7-9
CDR3: CASSSMRTTDYEQYF
DNA: TGTGCCAGCAGCTCGATGCGGACTACGGACTACGAGCAGTACTTC

D: TRBD1
J: TRBJ1-5
size: -
V: TRBV25-1
CDR3: CASSDRRGQGGLQPQHF
DNA: TGTGCCAGCAGTGACCGAAGAGGACAGGGGGGTCTTCAGCCCCAGCATTTT

D: TRBD1
J: TRBJ2-3
size: -
V: TRBV15
CDR3: CATSSNRGTDTQYF
DNA: TGTGCCACCAGCTCTAACAGGGGGACAGATACGCAGTATTTT

D: -
J: TRBJ2-7
size: many
V: TRBV19
CDR3: CASSTTASGEQYF
DNA: TGTGCCAGTAGTACAACAGCGTCCGGGGAGCAGTACTTC

D: -
J: TRBJ2-1
size: -
V: TRBV19
CDR3: CASSIRALYNEQFF
DNA: TGTGCCAGTAGTATCCGGGCGCTCTACAATGAGCAGTTCTTC

D: TRBD1
J: TRBJ2-2
size: -
V: TRBV13
CDR3: CASSFRDRENTGELFF
DNA: TGTGCCAGCAGCTTTAGGGACAGGGAGAACACCGGGGAGCTGTTTTTT

D: TRBD2
J: TRBJ2-7
size: -
V: TRBV14
CDR3: CASRQEAGVTYEQYF
DNA: TGTGCCAGCAGGCAAGAAGCGGGAGTAACCTACGAGCAGTACTTC

D: -
J: TRBJ2-7
size: medium-sized
V: TRBV7-9
CDR3: CASSVSYEQYF
DNA: TGTGCCAGCAGCGTGAGCTACGAGCAGTACTTC

D: -
J: TRBJ2-1
size: many
V: TRBV6-1
CDR3: CASSARDSNNEQFF
DNA: TGTGCCAGCAGCGCCCGGGACTCCAACAATGAGCAGTTCTTC

D: TRBD1
J: TRBJ2-7
size: -
V: TRBV10-3
CDR3: CASSGTGGNEQYF
DNA: TGTGCCAGCAGCGGGACAGGGGGAAACGAGCAGTACTTC

D: -
J: TRBJ1-1
size: -
V: TRBV19
CDR3: CASSKTVNTEAFF
DNA: TGTGCCAGTAGTAAGACAGTGAACACTGAAGCTTTCTTT

D: -
J: TRBJ1-1
size: -
V: TRBV2
CDR3: CASSGFLNTEAFF
DNA: TGTGCCAGCAGTGGGTTCTTGAACACTGAAGCTTTCTTT